The source of this TCR beta chain is a study of beta chain features in type 1 diabetes. V lost 1 base, J lost 6 bases, and 16 bases lay in between. The CDR3 length is 16 residues. The V gene's germline CDR1 is SGHTA and CDR2 FQGNSA. The isolated RNA, all of it, was reverse transcribed, so expressed TCRB transcripts were what got sequenced. The method was immunoSEQ multiplex PCR; TCRdb's version includes in-frame clones alone and lacks a portion of them. The profile shows about 150,000 clones, roughly 8.1% of them singletons. Concerning this clone: The antigen is unknown.

Study-wide results and caveats: Still unanswered here is whether HLA type influences TCRB rearrangement.

Researchers reported sorting CD4+ naive, central memory, regulatory and stem cell-like memory cells via CD45RO/CCR7/CD25/CD127/CD95/CD27. This clonotype was sampled from a man in his late teens or twenties in good health. The chain has TRBV7-2 and TRBJ2-1; no clear D. Sequencing input: central memory CD4+ T cells from blood. In nucleotides, the CDR3 is TGTGCCAGCAGCTTAGAGGTGGTTAAGCGATCCAATGAGCAGTTCTTC. It codes for CASSLEVVKRSNEQFF.